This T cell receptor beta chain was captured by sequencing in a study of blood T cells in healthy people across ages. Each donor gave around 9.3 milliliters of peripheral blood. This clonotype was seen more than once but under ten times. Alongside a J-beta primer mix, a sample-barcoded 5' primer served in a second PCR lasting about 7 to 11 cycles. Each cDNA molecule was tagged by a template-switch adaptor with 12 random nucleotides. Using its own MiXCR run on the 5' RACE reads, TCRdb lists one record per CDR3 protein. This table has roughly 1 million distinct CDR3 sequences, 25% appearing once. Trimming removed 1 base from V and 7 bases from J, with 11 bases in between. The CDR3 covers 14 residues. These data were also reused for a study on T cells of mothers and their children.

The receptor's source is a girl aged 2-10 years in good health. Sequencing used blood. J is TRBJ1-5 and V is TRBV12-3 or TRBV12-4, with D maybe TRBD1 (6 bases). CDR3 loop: CASSLGQVDQPQHF. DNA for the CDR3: TGTGCCAGCAGTTTAGGACAGGTGGACCAGCCCCAGCATTTT.